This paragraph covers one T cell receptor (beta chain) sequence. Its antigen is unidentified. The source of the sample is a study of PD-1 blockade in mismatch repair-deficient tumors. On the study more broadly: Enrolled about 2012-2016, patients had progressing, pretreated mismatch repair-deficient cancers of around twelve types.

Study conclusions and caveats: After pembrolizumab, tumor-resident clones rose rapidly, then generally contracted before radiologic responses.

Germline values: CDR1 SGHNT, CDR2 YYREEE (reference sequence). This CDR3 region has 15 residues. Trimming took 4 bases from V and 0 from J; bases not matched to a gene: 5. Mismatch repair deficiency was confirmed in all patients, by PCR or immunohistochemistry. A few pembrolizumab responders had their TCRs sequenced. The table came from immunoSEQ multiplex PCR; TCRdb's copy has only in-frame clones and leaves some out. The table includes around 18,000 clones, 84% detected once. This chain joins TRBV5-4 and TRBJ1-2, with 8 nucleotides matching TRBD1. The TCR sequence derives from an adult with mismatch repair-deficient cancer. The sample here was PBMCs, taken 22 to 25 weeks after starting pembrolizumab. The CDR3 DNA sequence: TGTGCCAGCAGCACCGGACAGGGATCTAACTATGGCTACACCTTC. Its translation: CASSTGQGSNYGYTF.